In its sample, the clone carrying this T cell receptor (beta chain) was seen many times. Antigen specificity is unknown. V gave up 10 bases and J gave up 4 bases; unmatched junction bases: 11. CDR1 is MDHEN, CDR2 SYDVKM, per germline. The CDR3 runs 14 residues. Using its own MiXCR run on the reads, TCRdb lists one record per CDR3 protein. This table has hundreds of thousands of distinct CDR3 sequences, approximately 32% appearing once. These data belong to a study of T cell repertoires in cytomegalovirus infection. The sequence was obtained from a human donor in good health (CMV status not recorded). Some clones in this sample may be carry-over from other donors' samples. The chain combines TRBV28 with TRBJ2-5; TRBD1 matches at 8 bases. The sample in question was cultured PBMCs, obtained from culture after CMV antigen stimulation. The CDR3 reads CAIKDRVNRETQYF. The CDR3, as DNA: TGTGCCATCAAGGACAGGGTGAATCGAGAGACCCAGTACTTC.